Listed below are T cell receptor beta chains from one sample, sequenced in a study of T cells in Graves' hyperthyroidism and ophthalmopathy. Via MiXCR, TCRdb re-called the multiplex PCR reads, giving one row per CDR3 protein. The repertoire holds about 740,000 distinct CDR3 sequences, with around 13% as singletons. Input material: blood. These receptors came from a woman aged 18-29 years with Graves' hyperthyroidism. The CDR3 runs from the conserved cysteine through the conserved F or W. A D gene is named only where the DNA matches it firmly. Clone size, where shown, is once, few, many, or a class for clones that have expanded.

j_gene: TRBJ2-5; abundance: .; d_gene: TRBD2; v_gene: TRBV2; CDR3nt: TGTGCCAGCACCGAGACGGCGGGAGGCGAGACCCAGTACTTC; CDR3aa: CASTETAGGETQYF
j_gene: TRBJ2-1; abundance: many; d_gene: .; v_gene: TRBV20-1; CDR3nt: TGCAGTGCTAGAGATCTAGCCAGCTACAATGAGCAGTTCTTC; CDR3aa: CSARDLASYNEQFF
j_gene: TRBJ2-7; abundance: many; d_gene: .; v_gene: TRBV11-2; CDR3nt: TGTGCCAGCAGGACGCTCCGGGGACAATCCTACGAGCAGTACTTC; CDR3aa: CASRTLRGQSYEQYF
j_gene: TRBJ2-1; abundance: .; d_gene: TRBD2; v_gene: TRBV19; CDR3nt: TGTGCCAGTAGTCGCACTAGCGGGAAACGGAATGAGCAGTTCTTC; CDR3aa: CASSRTSGKRNEQFF
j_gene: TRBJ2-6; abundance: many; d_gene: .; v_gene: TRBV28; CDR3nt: TGTGCCAGCATCGGTGGGGCCAACGTCCTGACTTTC; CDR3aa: CASIGGANVLTF
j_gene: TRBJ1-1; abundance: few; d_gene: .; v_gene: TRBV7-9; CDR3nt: TGTGCCAGCAGCTTAGTGGGGGTTTACACTGAAGCTTTCTTT; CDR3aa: CASSLVGVYTEAFF
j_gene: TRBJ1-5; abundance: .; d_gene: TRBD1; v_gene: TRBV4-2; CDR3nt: TGTGCCAGCAGCCCGGGACAGGGGCTCGGTCAGCCCCAGCATTTT; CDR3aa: CASSPGQGLGQPQHF
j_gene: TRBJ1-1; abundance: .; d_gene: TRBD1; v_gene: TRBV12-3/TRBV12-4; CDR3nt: TGTGCCAGCAGTTCACAGGGGGCCCCCACTGAAGCTTTCTTT; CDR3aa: CASSSQGAPTEAFF
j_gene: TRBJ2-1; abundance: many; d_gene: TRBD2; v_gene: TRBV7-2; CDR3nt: TGTGCCAGCAGCAGCTCTAGGGGGCTGGCTAGCGGGAGTCCCGGGTCCTACAATGAGCAGTTCTTC; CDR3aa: CASSSSRGLASGSPGSYNEQFF
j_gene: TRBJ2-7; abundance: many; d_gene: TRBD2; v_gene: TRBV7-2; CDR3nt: TGTGCCAGCAGCGGCACCGGGACTAGCCTCTACGAGCAGTACTTC; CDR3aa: CASSGTGTSLYEQYF
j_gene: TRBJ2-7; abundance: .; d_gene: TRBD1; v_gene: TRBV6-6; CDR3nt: TGTGCCAGCAGTTACTCCCCACTTGACAGGGGCGAGCAGTACTTC; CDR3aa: CASSYSPLDRGEQYF
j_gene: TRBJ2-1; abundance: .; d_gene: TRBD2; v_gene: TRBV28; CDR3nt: TGTGCCAGCGACCTAGCGGGGGGCTCCTACAATGAGCAGTTCTTC; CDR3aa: CASDLAGGSYNEQFF
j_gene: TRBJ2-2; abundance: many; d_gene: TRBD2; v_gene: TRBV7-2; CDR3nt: TGTGCCAGCAGCTTATGGGCATCCCGGGGGGGGAGAGGTACCGGGGAGCTGTTTTTT; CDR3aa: CASSLWASRGGRGTGELFF
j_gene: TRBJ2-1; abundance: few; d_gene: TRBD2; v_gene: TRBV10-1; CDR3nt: TGCGCCAGCAGTGAAGCTAGCGGGAGGTTTTCGGATGAGCAGTTCTTC; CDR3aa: CASSEASGRFSDEQFF
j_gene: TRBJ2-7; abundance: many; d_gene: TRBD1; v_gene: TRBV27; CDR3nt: TGTGCCAGCAGTTTACGTCCGCCCGCTCACAGGGGATCACCCTACGAGCAGTACTTC; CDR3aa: CASSLRPPAHRGSPYEQYF
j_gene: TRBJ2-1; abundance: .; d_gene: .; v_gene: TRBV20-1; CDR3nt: TGCAGTGCTAGTAGGGAAAGCTCCTACAATGAGCAGTTCTTC; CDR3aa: CSASRESSYNEQFF
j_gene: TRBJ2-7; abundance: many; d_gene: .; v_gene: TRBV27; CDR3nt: TGTGCCAGCAGTCCCCTCCCGGGCCGCGGGTACGAGCAGTACTTC; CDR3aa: CASSPLPGRGYEQYF
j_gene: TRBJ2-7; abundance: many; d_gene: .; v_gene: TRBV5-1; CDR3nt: TGCGCCAGCAGCTTTCTCGGCGGGGGCGCGAGCTCCTACGAGCAGTACTTC; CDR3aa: CASSFLGGGASSYEQYF
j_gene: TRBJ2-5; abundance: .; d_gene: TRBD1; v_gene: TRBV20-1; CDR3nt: TGCAGTGCTAGAGATGGACAGGCGGGAGAGACCCAGTACTTC; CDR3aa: CSARDGQAGETQYF
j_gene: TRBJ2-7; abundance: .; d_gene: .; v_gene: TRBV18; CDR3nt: TGTGCCAGCTCACGCGGACTGGAATACGAGCAGTACTTC; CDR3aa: CASSRGLEYEQYF
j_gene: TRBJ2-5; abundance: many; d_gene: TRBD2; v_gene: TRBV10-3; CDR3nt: TGTGCCATCAGTGAGTCAAGCGGGAGTTACCAAGAGACCCAGTACTTC; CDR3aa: CAISESSGSYQETQYF
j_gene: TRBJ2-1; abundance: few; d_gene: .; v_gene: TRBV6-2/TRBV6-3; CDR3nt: TGTGCCAGCAGTTGGGGCGCAGGGGAGCAGTTCTTC; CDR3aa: CASSWGAGEQFF